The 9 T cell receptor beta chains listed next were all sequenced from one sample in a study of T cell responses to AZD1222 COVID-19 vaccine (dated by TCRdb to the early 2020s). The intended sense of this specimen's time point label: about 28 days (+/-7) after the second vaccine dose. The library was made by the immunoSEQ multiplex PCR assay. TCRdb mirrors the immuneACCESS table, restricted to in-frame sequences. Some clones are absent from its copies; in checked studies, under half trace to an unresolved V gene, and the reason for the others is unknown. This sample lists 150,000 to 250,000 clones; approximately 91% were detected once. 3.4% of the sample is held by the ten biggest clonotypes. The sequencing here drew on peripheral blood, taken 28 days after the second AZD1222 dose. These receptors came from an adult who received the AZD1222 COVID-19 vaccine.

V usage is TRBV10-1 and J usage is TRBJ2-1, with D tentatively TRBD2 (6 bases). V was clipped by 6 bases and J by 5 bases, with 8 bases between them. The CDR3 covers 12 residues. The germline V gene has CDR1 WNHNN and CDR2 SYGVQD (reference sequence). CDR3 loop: CASSGGDNEQFF. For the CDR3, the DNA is TGCGCCAGCAGCGGGGGAGACAATGAGCAGTTCTTC.

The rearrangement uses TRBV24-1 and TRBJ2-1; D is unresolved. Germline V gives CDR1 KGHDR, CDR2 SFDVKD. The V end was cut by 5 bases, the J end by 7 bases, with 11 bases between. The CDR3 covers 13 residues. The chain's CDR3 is CATSGSLGNEQFF. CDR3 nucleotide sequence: TGTGCCACCAGTGGGTCCTTAGGAAATGAGCAGTTCTTC.

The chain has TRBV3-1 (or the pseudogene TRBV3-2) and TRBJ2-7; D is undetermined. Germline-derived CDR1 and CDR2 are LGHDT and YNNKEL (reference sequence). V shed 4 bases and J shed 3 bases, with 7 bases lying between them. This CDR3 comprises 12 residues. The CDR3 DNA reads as TGTGCCAGCAGCCGTGGGGACTACGAGCAGTACTTC. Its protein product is CASSRGDYEQYF.

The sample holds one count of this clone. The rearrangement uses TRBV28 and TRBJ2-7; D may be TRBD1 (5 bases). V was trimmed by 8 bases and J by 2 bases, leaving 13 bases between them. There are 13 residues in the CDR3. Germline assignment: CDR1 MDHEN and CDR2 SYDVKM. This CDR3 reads CASSLGPPYEQYF. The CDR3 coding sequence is TGTGCCAGCTCCCTGGGGCCCCCCTACGAGCAGTACTTC.

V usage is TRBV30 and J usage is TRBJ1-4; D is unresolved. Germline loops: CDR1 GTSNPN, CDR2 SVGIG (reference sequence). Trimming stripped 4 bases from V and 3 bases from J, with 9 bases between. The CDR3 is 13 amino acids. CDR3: CAWMAWANEKLFF. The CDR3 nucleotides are TGTGCCTGGATGGCATGGGCTAATGAAAAACTGTTTTTT.

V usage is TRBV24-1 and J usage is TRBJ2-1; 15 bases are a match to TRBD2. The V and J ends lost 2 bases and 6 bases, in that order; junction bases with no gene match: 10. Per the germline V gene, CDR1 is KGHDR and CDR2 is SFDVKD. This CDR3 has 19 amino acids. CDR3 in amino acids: CATSDSPGLAGGTGNEQFF. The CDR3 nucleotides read TGTGCCACCAGTGATTCTCCGGGACTAGCGGGAGGCACAGGCAATGAGCAGTTCTTC.

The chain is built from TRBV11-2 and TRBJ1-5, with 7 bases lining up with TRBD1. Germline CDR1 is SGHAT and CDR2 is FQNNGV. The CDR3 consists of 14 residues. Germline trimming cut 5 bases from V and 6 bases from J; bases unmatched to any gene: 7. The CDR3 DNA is TGTGCCAGCAGCCCGACAGGACAGGCTCAGCCCCAGCATTTT. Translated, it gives CASSPTGQAQPQHF.

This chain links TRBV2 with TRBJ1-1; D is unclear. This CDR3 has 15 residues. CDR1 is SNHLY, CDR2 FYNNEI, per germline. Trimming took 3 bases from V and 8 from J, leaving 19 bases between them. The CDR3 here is CASSDDRSAASEAFF. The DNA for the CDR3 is TGTGCCAGCAGTGACGACCGCTCAGCGGCGTCAGAAGCTTTCTTT.

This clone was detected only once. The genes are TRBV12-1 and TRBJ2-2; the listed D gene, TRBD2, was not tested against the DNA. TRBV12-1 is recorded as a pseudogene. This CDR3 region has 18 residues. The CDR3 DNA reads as TGTGCCAGCAGCTTTACCCAGCGGGAGGGCCAAGACACCGGGGAGCTGTTTTTT. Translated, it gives CASSFTQREGQDTGELFF.